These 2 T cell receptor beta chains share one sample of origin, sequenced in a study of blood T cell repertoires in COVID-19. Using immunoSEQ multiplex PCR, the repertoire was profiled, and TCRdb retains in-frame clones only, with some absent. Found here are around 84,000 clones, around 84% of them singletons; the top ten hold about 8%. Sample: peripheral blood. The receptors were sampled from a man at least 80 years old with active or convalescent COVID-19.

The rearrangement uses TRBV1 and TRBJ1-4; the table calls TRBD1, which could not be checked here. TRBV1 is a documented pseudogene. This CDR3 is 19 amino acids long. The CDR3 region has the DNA TGCACCAGAACCCAGGGTGGCCCTGGAGAAGTTGCAACTAATGAAAAACTGTTTTTT. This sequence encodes CTRTQGGPGEVATNEKLFF.

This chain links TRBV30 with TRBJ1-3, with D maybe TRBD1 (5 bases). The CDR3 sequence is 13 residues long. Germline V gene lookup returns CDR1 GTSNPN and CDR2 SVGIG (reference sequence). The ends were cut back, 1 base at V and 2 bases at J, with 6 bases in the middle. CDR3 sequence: CAWSGGAGNTIYF. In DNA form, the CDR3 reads TGTGCCTGGAGTGGGGGGGCTGGAAACACCATATATTTT.